This TCR beta chain was sequenced for a study of shared clonotypes between healthy human individuals (TCRdb year 2020). At the level of the whole study: A few men and two women, aged 18 to 49 years, made up the cohort. To estimate repertoire size and how much clonotypes are shared between individuals, the study performed deep sequencing of blood TCR repertoires from a handful of healthy adults. For each donor, three plates each were used for CD4 naive and CD4 memory, two plates were used for CD8 naive, and one plate was used for CD8 memory. Different laboratories and diverse techniques were used to prepare libraries and sequence TCR repertoires, to increase sequencing depth and limit assay-specific biases. Leukapheresis yielded between about 0.94 and 8.9 billion PBMCs per donor. The investigation overall reported the following: Only blood was sampled, and tissue TCR repertoires likely differ from those in blood. Incomplete sequencing was indicated by rarefaction of sorted-subset datasets, despite the large sequencing depth. Because the study included only a small number of donors, the genetic and exposure-history diversity represented was limited. Pairwise subsampling indicated that sequencing depth was expected to affect the degree of clonotype sharing among donors. Compared with non-shared clonotypes, clonotypes shared by all four sorted-subset donors had higher generation probabilities. Approximately 4.8% of naive CD4, roughly 3.5% of naive CD8, approximately 2% of memory CD4, and 0.4% of memory CD8 clonotypes were shared across a few donors. Larger estimated clonotype richness was generally found for naive subsets than for memory subsets.

Concerning this clone: What antigen it recognizes has not been identified. No clone much larger than this one lies a single base away; base qualities are absent. Other DNA sequences in this specimen translate into the identical CDR3.

Using the deep immunoSEQ assay, TCR CDR3 regions were amplified from genomic DNA by multiplex PCR. Extracted genomic DNA from each cell subset was distributed evenly across all wells of several immunoSEQ 96-well plates, and each plate was treated as a replicate. Each replicate PCR for sorted subsets received roughly 0.2 ug genomic DNA, equal to roughly 30,000 T cell genomes. Purified libraries were measured with a Qubit 3.0 fluorometer, size-checked on a Bioanalyzer 2100, and measured again with the KAPA Library Quantification kit. Every immunoSEQ 96-well plate was sequenced on a dedicated single-read 150-cycle Illumina NextSeq 550 flow cell. In the original analysis: Because the immunoSEQ output held only junctional sequences and lacked quality scores, the filtering could not match the filtering applied to full-length reads. Sequences were annotated with PyIR, a Python wrapper for IgBLAST v1.9, and V/J genes and CDR3 were assigned using IMGT germline references. Reads with weak V/J assignments (E-value above 1e-6), missing CDR3, stop codons, out-of-frame junctions, or ambiguous translated residues were removed. V3J clonotypes were defined by identical inferred V gene, J gene, and CDR3 amino acid sequence. Percentage overlap between repertoires was computed as shared unique clonotypes divided by the size of the smaller repertoire. Richness of each repertoire was evaluated using RTK rarefaction, the Chao1 estimator, and Recon v2.1 estimates of unobserved clonotypes. OLGA was used to compute generation probabilities for all TCRbeta clonotypes that the gDNA method yielded from four donors. Imported from immuneACCESS, the table was reduced by TCRdb to in-frame sequences with V and J called. These copies leave out some clones; in studies compared against another copy, an unresolved V gene accounts for under half, and the cause of the remainder is not known. That table gives V, J and clone size, and the DNA gave D and trimming. Recorded for this sample are some 2.1 million clones; roughly 93% of them occurred a single time. Over 1.5% of the sample belongs to the ten largest clones.

Including the terminal cysteine and phenylalanine, the CDR3 comprises 13 residues. Solely the CDR3 DNA is kept, with 39 bases framed from the first base. V is trimmed back by 1 base and J by 4 bases, and the junction contains 0 bases that no gene match accounts for. In the germline V gene, CDR1 corresponds to MGHRA and CDR2 to YSYEKL. CD8 naive samples were obtained by positive selection for CCR7 among CD45RO-negative cells, yielding a CD45RA+CCR7+ population from which TemRA cells were excluded. Healthy HIV-negative adults with no recently reported acute infections or vaccinations were included as donors. Every donor was a Caucasian adult residing in Nashville, Tennessee, USA. Blood was collected by leukapheresis, and PBMCs were isolated by Ficoll-Histopaque density gradient centrifugation and then cryopreserved in liquid nitrogen vapor phase. Analytical flow cytometry was used to check the purity and quantity of every magnetically sorted T cell population. Genomic DNA was isolated from each sorted fraction and quantified by UV absorbance on a Nanodrop 2000c.

Sample: naive CD8+ T cells from PBMCs. The cell subset or site label here, explained by the study, means: CD45RA+CCR7+. The source of this sequence is a man aged 18 to 30 in good health. Some clones in this sample may be carry-over from other donors' samples. The V gene is TRBV4-1 and the J gene is TRBJ2-7; 8 junctional bases match TRBD2. Read as DNA, the sequence is TGCGCCAGCAGCCAAGGACTAGCGTACGAGCAGTACTTC. The resulting protein is CASSQGLAYEQYF.